This T cell receptor beta chain was sequenced for a study of blood T cells in healthy people across ages. Study conclusions and caveats: Diversity estimates drawn from one million T cells were deemed underestimates.

This clonotype was seen a handful of times. Its antigen is still unknown. V was pared by 9 bases and J by 0 bases, with 14 bases between. Per the germline V gene, CDR1 is MNHNY and CDR2 is SVGAGI (reference sequence). The CDR3 totals 14 residues. Using a J-beta primer mix together with a sample-barcoded 5' primer, a second PCR was run for roughly 6 to 11 cycles. TCRdb called the 5' RACE reads again in MiXCR, with one record for every CDR3 protein. This table holds fewer than 950,000 distinct CDR3 sequences, around 36% found once. At least 5 micrograms of total RNA were extracted per sample. Sequencing was carried out using blood. The source of this sequence is a man aged 18-30 years in good health. The chain combines TRBV6-6 with TRBJ1-2, with unresolved D. DNA of the CDR3: TGTGCCAGTAGGACGGCCCCAGCTAACTATGGCTACACCTTC. Protein product: CASRTAPANYGYTF.